This TCR beta chain is from a study of CD8 T cells in ankylosing spondylitis. In making TCR beta libraries, quantitative 5'-RACE with molecular barcodes was used. TCRdb reanalysed the 5' RACE reads using MiXCR and keeps one entry per CDR3 protein. The repertoire consists of 210,000 or so distinct CDR3 sequences, with less than 9.5% occurring once and the leading ten covering 4.8%. V shed 8 bases and J shed 1 base, with 8 bases lying between them. Germline V gene lookup returns CDR1 MNHNY and CDR2 SVGAGI (reference sequence). This CDR3 region has 12 residues. Study findings and constraints: Reports of some motif variants in reactive arthritis synovial fluid and blood predate this one. Disease-associated clones were CD8+ and fairly uncommon in peripheral blood. Researchers reportedly found disease-linked clones significantly enriched in matched ankylosing spondylitis synovial fluid.

With regard to this clonotype: Its antigen is not identified.

The sequenced material came from blood, either unsorted or a sorted T cell fraction (not recorded which). The sequence was collected from a female donor with ankylosing spondylitis or in good health (not recorded which). The chain is built from TRBV6-6 and TRBJ2-5; D remains unclear. CDR3: CASGWGQETQYF. CDR3 coding DNA: TGTGCCAGCGGTTGGGGCCAAGAGACCCAGTACTTC.